The text below deals with one TCR beta chain. This entry comes from a study of blood T cell repertoires in COVID-19. At the level of the study: Samples taken during acute and convalescent COVID-19 were collected in the United States, Italy and Spain.

As handled by the study authors: It was from reference gene primer amplification that nucleated cell counts were estimated. TCRdb's copy holds only in-frame clones and misses some; the assay was immunoSEQ multiplex PCR. From that table come the V and J calls and clone size; the DNA was used to work out D and trimming. The table has 80,000 or so clones, 75% to 85% seen once; the top ten hold roughly 8.9%. Germline trimming cut 4 bases from V and 4 bases from J; bases unmatched to any gene: 11. This CDR3 is 18 amino acids long. Germline assignment: CDR1 SGHRS and CDR2 YFSETQ. This TCR was sampled from a middle-aged man with COVID-19, enrolled during active disease. Sequencing was carried out using peripheral blood. This chain uses TRBV5-1 with TRBJ2-6, with TRBD1 matching 10 bases. The CDR3 nucleotides read TGCGCCAGCAGCGGGCCCGGGACAGGGGTCCTCGGGGCCAACGTCCTGACTTTC. Translating it yields CASSGPGTGVLGANVLTF. Full variable domain (missing parts from reference TRBV5-1 and TRBJ2-6): KAGVTQTPRYLIKTRGQQVTLSCSPISGHRSVSWYQQTPGQGLQFLFEYFSETQRNKGNFPGRFSGRQFSNSRSEMNVSTLELGDSALYLCASSGPGTGVLGANVLTFGAGSRLTVL.